Below are 5 T cell receptor beta chains sequenced from a single sample in a study of shared clonotypes between healthy human individuals. Sequencing was performed with immunoSEQ multiplex PCR; in TCRdb, only in-frame clones are kept and a portion is missing. The table includes roughly 1,000,000 clones, approximately 80% detected once. The material sequenced was memory CD4+ T cells from PBMCs. Described subset: CD45RA-negative fraction. The receptors derive from a man between 18 and 35 years old in good health. Some clones in this sample may be carry-over from other donors' samples.

This chain uses TRBV6-6 with TRBJ2-5; the match to TRBD1 covers 9 bases. Trimming at V came to 6 bases and at J to 5 bases, leaving 10 bases not matched to a gene. CDR1 and CDR2 (germline): MNHNY, SVGAGI (reference sequence). The CDR3 is 15 residues long. The CDR3 reads CASRPRDRERETQYF. In DNA, the CDR3 is TGTGCCAGCAGACCCCGGGACAGGGAGCGGGAGACCCAGTACTTC.

The CDR3 sequence is CASSAGQGGYGYTF. The CDR3 DNA is TGTGCCAGCAGCGCCGGACAGGGGGGCTATGGCTACACCTTC. This chain connects TRBV7-9 to TRBJ1-2, with TRBD1 matching over 10 bases. V shed 5 bases, J shed 4 bases, and the junction held 4 bases outside the gene matches. The CDR3 length is 14 residues. CDR1 is SEHNR, CDR2 FQNEAQ, per germline (reference sequence).

This clone has more than one count but fewer than ten. The CDR3 sequence: CASSSGTNTGELFF. The CDR3 coding sequence is TGTGCCAGCAGTTCTGGGACCAACACCGGGGAGCTGTTTTTT. V is TRBV9 and J is TRBJ2-2; D might be TRBD1 or TRBD2, each matching 5 bases. V lost 5 bases, J lost 2 bases, and 10 bases lay in between. The germline CDR1 and CDR2 sequences are SGDLS and YYNGEE. This CDR3 is 14 amino acids long.

This clone appeared a few times. The V and J genes are TRBV11-2 and TRBJ2-3; 7 bases match TRBD2. V lost 3 bases to trimming and J lost 4 bases; unmatched junction nucleotides: 7. CDR3 length equals 15 residues. Germline CDR1 is SGHAT and CDR2 is FQNNGV. The CDR3 here is CASSFWGGSPDTQYF. CDR3 DNA: TGTGCCAGCAGCTTTTGGGGGGGTTCTCCAGATACGCAGTATTTT. Supplemented by reference TRBV11-2 and TRBJ2-3, the full variable domain reads EAGVAQSPRYKIIEKRQSVAFWCNPISGHATLYWYQQILGQGPKLLIQFQNNGVVDDSQLPKDRFSAERLKGVDSTLKIQPAKLEDSAVYLCASSFWGGSPDTQYFGPGTRLTVL.

In the case of this clone: Other DNA sequences in the sample encode the same CDR3. The chain joins TRBV6-6 to TRBJ2-7; 11 bases line up with TRBD2. CDR3 length: 15 residues. Trimming removed 0 bases from V and 2 bases from J; junction bases left unmatched: 0. Germline V gene data show CDR1 as MNHNY and CDR2 as SVGAGI (reference sequence). CDR3 amino acids: CASSYSSGRAYEQYF. Written as DNA, the CDR3 is TGTGCCAGCAGTTACTCTAGCGGGAGGGCCTACGAGCAGTACTTC.